The rows below give T cell receptor beta chains drawn from one sample of a study of T cell repertoires in cytomegalovirus infection. Which antigens these TCRs recognize remains unknown. TCRdb reanalysed the reads using MiXCR and keeps one entry per CDR3 protein. The data contain some 500,000 distinct CDR3 sequences, 40% of them seen just once; the ten biggest clones take up roughly 50%. The material sequenced was cultured PBMCs, taken from culture after CMV antigen stimulation. The receptors here all came from a human donor in good health (CMV status not recorded). Some clones in this sample may be carry-over from other donors' samples. Each CDR3 is given with its conserved first and last residue. The order of the fields is V gene, clone size, D gene, J gene, CDR3 DNA, CDR3 protein. D genes are given only for firm matches. Not every row has a clone size; where given, it reads once, few, many or a size class.

>TRBV2|NA|NA|TRBJ1-2
TGTGCCAGCACCGGCGCGGGCTATGGCTACACCTTC
CASTGAGYGYTF
>TRBV7-8|many|TRBD2|TRBJ2-7
TGTGCCAGCAGCTTACGGGACCGCCGGACTAGCGGGAGGATCTACGAGCAGTACTTC
CASSLRDRRTSGRIYEQYF
>TRBV6-1|NA|NA|TRBJ2-6
TGTGCCAGCAGCCCAAGCTGGGGCAGGGCCGGGGCCAACGTCCTGACTTTC
CASSPSWGRAGANVLTF
>TRBV6-6|few|NA|TRBJ1-1
TGTGCCAGCGTCGTAAGGACGAACACTGAAGCTTTCTTT
CASVVRTNTEAFF
>TRBV4-1|NA|TRBD2|TRBJ2-5
TGCGCCAGCAGAAGCGGACTAGCGGGGGATGAGACCCAGTACTTC
CASRSGLAGDETQYF
>TRBV19|NA|NA|TRBJ2-5
TGTGCCAGCGGGGGCAAGGCCGCCGGGACCCAGTACTTC
CASGGKAAGTQYF
>TRBV10-3|NA|NA|TRBJ1-4
TGTGCCATCAGTGAGTCAGGACAAACTAATGAAAAACTGTTTTTT
CAISESGQTNEKLFF
>TRBV2|few|TRBD1|TRBJ2-5
TGTGCCGCGACAGGGGGTAAAGGGGAGACCCAGTACTTC
CAATGGKGETQYF
>TRBV7-2|NA|NA|TRBJ2-2
TGTGCCAGCAGCTTAGTCGGCAGAACGAACACCGGGGAGCTGTTTTTT
CASSLVGRTNTGELFF
>TRBV19|NA|TRBD1|TRBJ2-5
TGTGCCAGTAGTACCTACCGGGACAGGGCGCAAGAGACCCAGTACTTC
CASSTYRDRAQETQYF
>TRBV4-1|few|TRBD1|TRBJ2-7
TGCGCCAGCAGCCAAGAAACCCTCGTAGGACAGGGGGCTCGAGAGCAGTACTTC
CASSQETLVGQGAREQYF
>TRBV7-9|NA|NA|TRBJ1-1
TGTGCCAGCAGCCCGACTCAGGGGCTAAACACTGAAGCTTTCTTT
CASSPTQGLNTEAFF
>TRBV7-2|NA|NA|TRBJ1-5
TGTGCCAGCAGCTTTGGGGACGCGGTGGAGGGAGGGCCCCAGCATTTT
CASSFGDAVEGGPQHF
>TRBV10-3|few|TRBD2|TRBJ2-1
TGTGCCATCAGCTCCGGGACTATGAGCCACAATGAGCAGTTCTTC
CAISSGTMSHNEQFF
>TRBV4-1|few|NA|TRBJ1-1
TGCGCCAGCAGCCAACTGTACAGGAACACTGAAGCTTTCTTT
CASSQLYRNTEAFF
>TRBV28|NA|NA|TRBJ1-1
TGTGCCAGCAGTGGGGGGGGGGCGATGAACACTGAAGCTTTCTTT
CASSGGGAMNTEAFF
>TRBV7-2|NA|NA|TRBJ1-4
TGTGCCAGCAGCCTGAATCGGCCAGGGGAAAAACTGTTTTTT
CASSLNRPGEKLFF
>TRBV7-2|few|TRBD2|TRBJ2-5
TGTGCCAGCAGCTTAGAATTGTCCCCCGGACTAGCGGGGGAAGAGACCCAGTACTTC
CASSLELSPGLAGEETQYF
>TRBV7-6|few|NA|TRBJ1-3
TGTGCCAGCAGCTTATACAGTGCGGCGAGCACCATATATTTT
CASSLYSAASTIYF
>TRBV29-1|NA|NA|TRBJ2-1
TGCAGCGTTCGAGGGGGCTACAATGAGCAGTTCTTC
CSVRGGYNEQFF
>TRBV10-3|NA|TRBD2|TRBJ2-7
TGTGCCATCCGTAGCGGGGATGGGGACGAGCAGTACTTC
CAIRSGDGDEQYF
>TRBV11-2|few|NA|TRBJ1-6
TGTGCCAGCAGCTTAGTTGCCGTCAGAAATTCACCCCTCCACTTT
CASSLVAVRNSPLHF
>TRBV6-5|NA|TRBD1|TRBJ1-1
TGTGCCACCTGGGACAGAGGGGTCGGTACTGAAGCTTTCTTT
CATWDRGVGTEAFF
>TRBV6-1|few|NA|TRBJ2-1
TGTGCCAGCAGTGAATTAGGGACATTCTCCTACAATGAGCAGTTCTTC
CASSELGTFSYNEQFF
>TRBV28|few|NA|TRBJ1-1
TGTGCCAGCACCCCAGTCGGGGGTTGGAGGAACACTGAAGCTTTCTTT
CASTPVGGWRNTEAFF
>TRBV20-1|NA|TRBD1|TRBJ1-2
TGCAGTGCGGCAGGGACAGGGGTTCGGTATGGCTACACCTTC
CSAAGTGVRYGYTF
>TRBV20-1|once|NA|TRBJ1-3
TGCAGTGCTAGAGATCGGCAATCGAGTGGAAACACCATATATTTT
CSARDRQSSGNTIYF
>TRBV7-2|few|NA|TRBJ2-7
TGTGCCAGCAGCTTAAGATGGACGCAGGGGCTCGAGCAGTACTTC
CASSLRWTQGLEQYF
>TRBV20-1|few|NA|TRBJ2-2
TGCAGTGCTAGGGGCAGTAGGACCGGCACCGGGGAGCTGTTTTTT
CSARGSRTGTGELFF
>TRBV7-9|NA|NA|TRBJ1-6
TGTGCCAGCAGCCCCAATGGTCAACGATCCCTCCACTTT
CASSPNGQRSLHF
>TRBV11-3|NA|TRBD1|TRBJ2-2
TGTGCCAGCAGCTTAGAGGGACAGGGTGCCGGGGAGCTGTTTTTT
CASSLEGQGAGELFF
>TRBV7-2|few|TRBD2|TRBJ2-5
TGTGCCAGCAGCTCGTTGCTTAGCGGGGGGGCGTTTAGGGAAGAGACCCAGTACTTC
CASSSLLSGGAFREETQYF
>TRBV10-3|NA|TRBD1|TRBJ2-3
TGTGCCATCAGTGCGGGACAGACAAAGCCTAGCACAGATACGCAGTATTTT
CAISAGQTKPSTDTQYF
>TRBV24-1|few|TRBD1|TRBJ2-5
TGTGCCACCAGTGTGGGGACAGGGGCGTTCGAGACCCAGTACTTC
CATSVGTGAFETQYF
>TRBV19|few|NA|TRBJ2-7
TGTGCCAGTAGTTCAGCCGGATTGATTGAGCAGTACTTC
CASSSAGLIEQYF
>TRBV19|NA|TRBD1|TRBJ2-1
TGTGCCAGTAGTGGACAGGGGGACATCAATGAGCAGTTCTTC
CASSGQGDINEQFF
>TRBV10-3|NA|TRBD2|TRBJ2-5
TGTGCCATCGCCCAGGGAGGGTCGTTTGGGGCCCAGTACTTC
CAIAQGGSFGAQYF
>TRBV7-2|few|NA|TRBJ2-1
TGTGCCAGCAGCCCTACCTCGACGGGCAGCTCCTACAATGAGCAGTTCTTC
CASSPTSTGSSYNEQFF
>TRBV7-9|few|TRBD2|TRBJ2-1
TGTGCCAGCAGTCTAGCGGGGTTGGATGAGCAGTTCTTC
CASSLAGLDEQFF
>TRBV19|NA|NA|TRBJ1-5
TGTGCCAGTAGGCGGTCCGGGCCCAGCAATCAGCCCCAGCATTTT
CASRRSGPSNQPQHF
>TRBV19|NA|TRBD2|TRBJ2-3
TGTGCCAGTAGTATCCCCGGGGCGGGAGGCGCAGATACGCAGTATTTT
CASSIPGAGGADTQYF
>TRBV7-2|few|TRBD2|TRBJ2-7
TGTGCCAGCAGCTTACCGGGACTAGAATCCTACGAGCAGTACTTC
CASSLPGLESYEQYF
>TRBV24-1|NA|NA|TRBJ1-1
TGTGCCACCAGTGATTTTTCAGATGAAGCTTTCTTT
CATSDFSDEAFF
>TRBV7-9|NA|TRBD1|TRBJ1-1
TGTGCCAGCAGCTTAGACGACAGGGCCACTGAAGCTTTCTTT
CASSLDDRATEAFF
>TRBV19|NA|TRBD1|TRBJ1-5
TGTGCCAGTAGCCCGTCCGGGACAGGGCGCAATCAGCCCCAGCATTTT
CASSPSGTGRNQPQHF
>TRBV4-1|NA|NA|TRBJ1-2
TGCGCCAGCAGTCCAGAGGGACTTAACTATGGCTACACCTTC
CASSPEGLNYGYTF
>TRBV6-6|NA|NA|TRBJ2-1
TGTGCCAGCACCCCGGCCGCCACCAATTACAATGAGCAGTTCTTC
CASTPAATNYNEQFF
>TRBV25-1|NA|NA|TRBJ2-5
TGTGCCGTCGCCGGGGAGACCCAGTACTTC
CAVAGETQYF
>TRBV10-3|NA|NA|TRBJ2-1
TGTGCCATCGGAAGTAGCTCCTACAATGAGCAGTTCTTC
CAIGSSSYNEQFF
>TRBV11-2|NA|NA|TRBJ2-5
TGTGCCAGCACCTTCTCAAGCGCCCAAGAGACCCAGTACTTC
CASTFSSAQETQYF